The T cell receptor (beta chain) described here comes from a study of T cell responses to AZD1222 COVID-19 vaccine. General observations from the study: Vaccination with two AZD1222 doses was followed by a rise in Spike-specific TCR breadth and depth. It was only a handful of AZD1222 recipients who were seropositive at baseline.

This clone was picked up one time. Antigen unknown. Germline V gene sequence: CDR1 SGHNT, CDR2 YENEEA. The ends were cut back, 6 bases at V and 3 bases at J, with 5 bases in the middle. CDR3 size: 11 residues. Measured with immunoSEQ multiplex PCR; TCRdb has only the in-frame clones, and not every one. Of around 140,000 clones listed, over 80% are singletons. The sample consisted of peripheral blood, taken 28 days after the second AZD1222 dose. The rearrangement joins TRBV11-3 to TRBJ2-5, with unresolved D. The sequence came from an adult who received the AZD1222 COVID-19 vaccine. Here the CDR3 DNA reads TGTGCCAGCAGTCTTAAAGAGACCCAGTACTTC. This encodes CASSLKETQYF.